Following are 14 T cell receptor beta chains from one sample sequenced in a study of somatic mutations in cytotoxic T cells in rheumatoid arthritis. Using immunoSEQ multiplex PCR, the repertoire was profiled, and TCRdb retains in-frame clones only, with some absent. The table lists some 4,200 clones, 79% of them singletons. Input material: CD8+ T cells sorted from blood. The receptors were sampled from an adult with rheumatoid arthritis.

V gene TRBV12-5 combines with J gene TRBJ1-4; D ambiguous. Trimming removed 0 bases at V and 0 bases at J, with 8 bases between. The germline CDR1 and CDR2 sequences are LGHNT and FRNRAP. The CDR3 runs 16 residues. CDR3 loop: CASGLVQTSTNEKLFF. Here the CDR3 DNA reads TGTGCTAGTGGTTTGGTACAGACCTCAACTAATGAAAAACTGTTTTTT.

V is TRBV5-4 and J is TRBJ1-1; TRBD1 might be the D (6 bases). Trimming removed 6 bases at V and 11 bases at J, with 23 bases between. There are 14 residues in the CDR3. The germline gives CDR1 SGHNT, CDR2 YYREEE (reference sequence). The CDR3 region has the DNA TGTGCCAGCACCCTACAGGGTTACCTTTCTACGGCTTTCTTT. It is translated as CASTLQGYLSTAFF.

This chain connects TRBV5-4 to TRBJ1-2; a possible D gene is TRBD1 (5 bases). This CDR3 region has 14 residues. CDR1 is SGHNT, CDR2 YYREEE, per germline (reference sequence). V lost 0 bases to trimming and J lost 3 bases, with 9 bases between them. CDR3 residues: CASSLGTGHYGYTF. Written as DNA, the CDR3 is TGTGCCAGCAGCTTGGGCACGGGGCACTATGGCTACACCTTC. The variable domain in full, with the rest retrieved from reference TRBV5-4 and TRBJ1-2, is ETGVTQSPTHLIKTRGQQVTLRCSSQSGHNTVSWYQQALGQGPQFIFQYYREEENGRGNFPPRFSGLQFPNYSSELNVNALELDDSALYLCASSLGTGHYGYTFGSGTRLTVV.

This clone was seen a few times. V and J are TRBV19 and TRBJ2-1; the match to TRBD2 covers 10 bases. V trimming: 4 bases; J trimming: 11 bases; junction bases outside the gene matches: 8. The CDR3 covers 14 residues. The germline V gene encodes CDR1 LNHDA and CDR2 SQIVND (reference sequence). The CDR3 is CASSKAGGPLQQFF. DNA of the CDR3: TGTGCCAGTAGTAAAGCGGGGGGGCCCCTCCAGCAGTTCTTC.

By share of the sample, this clone is large. The chain couples TRBV7-9 to TRBJ1-4, with 12 bases that match TRBD1. J was trimmed by 11 bases and V by 5 bases; bases with no gene match: 9. The CDR3 has 15 amino acids. Germline V gene data show CDR1 as SEHNR and CDR2 as FQNEAQ (reference sequence). The CDR3 loop reads CASSPGGTGGAKLFF. The CDR3 nucleotides read TGTGCCAGCAGCCCCGGGGGGACAGGGGGCGCGAAACTGTTTTTT.

The CDR3 DNA is TGTGCCAGCAGTCGGGACACACTGAACACTGAAGCTTTCTTT. It translates to CASSRDTLNTEAFF. The V gene is TRBV2, the J gene TRBJ1-1; tentatively, D is TRBD1 (6 bases). The CDR3 contains 14 residues. With 5 bases removed from V and 0 bases from J, the gap between germline ends came to 10 bases. Germline loops: CDR1 SNHLY, CDR2 FYNNEI.

The CDR3 loop reads CASSHLGGTSFTDTQYF. DNA of the CDR3: TGCGCCAGCAGCCACCTAGGAGGGACCTCCTTCACAGATACGCAGTATTTT. The V and J genes are TRBV4-1 and TRBJ2-3; D perhaps matches TRBD2 (6 bases). Looked up from germline, CDR1 is MGHRA and CDR2 is YSYEKL. Trimming cost V 3 bases and J 2 bases, with 18 bases left between them. The length of the CDR3 is 17 residues.

The CDR3 DNA is TGTGCCAGTAGTATTGCGAACGGGGGGAACACCGGGGAGCTGTTTTTT. The encoded protein is CASSIANGGNTGELFF. The chain is built from TRBV19 and TRBJ2-2; perhaps TRBD2 as D (6 bases). V dropped 3 bases and J dropped 1 base, with 12 bases sitting between them. Per germline, CDR1 LNHDA and CDR2 SQIVND (reference sequence). The CDR3 consists of 16 residues.

This sequence joins TRBV10-3 and TRBJ2-3; TRBD2 might be the D (5 bases). CDR3 size: 13 residues. Between the trimmed V and J ends, which lost 7 bases and 2 bases, there was a span of 10 bases. Germline V lookup: CDR1 ENHRY, CDR2 SYGVKD. CDR3 bases: TGTGCCATCACCCCCGGGGACACAGATACGCAGTATTTT. It encodes CAITPGDTDTQYF.

This chain uses TRBV9 with TRBJ2-2; unclear D gene. Trimming left V 2 bases short and J 3 bases short, with 2 bases between. The CDR3 is made up of 12 amino acids. The V gene's germline CDR1 is SGDLS and CDR2 YYNGEE. CDR3 nucleotides: TGTGCCAGCAGCGTTGACACCGGGGAGCTGTTTTTT. Translation gives CASSVDTGELFF.

This clone turned up a few times. The CDR3, as DNA: TGTGCCAGCAGTGATGGTGGGTCTAATGAAAAACTGTTTTTT. As protein: CASSDGGSNEKLFF. The chain combines TRBV2 with TRBJ1-4; D gene unclear. Per germline, CDR1 SNHLY and CDR2 FYNNEI. The CDR3 has 14 residues. The V gene lost 3 bases and the J gene lost 3 bases, with 8 bases spanning the gap. Looking up the rest from reference TRBV2 and TRBJ1-4 gives the full variable domain: EPEVTQTPSHQVTQMGQEVILRCVPISNHLYFYWYRQILGQKVEFLVSFYNNEISEKSEIFDDQFSVERPDGSNFTLKIRSTKLEDSAMYFCASSDGGSNEKLFFGSGTQLSVL.

The chain couples TRBV2 to TRBJ1-4; D call uncertain. V gave up 3 bases and J gave up 3 bases, with 8 bases separating them. Germline V gene data show CDR1 as SNHLY and CDR2 as FYNNEI. The CDR3 extends over 14 amino acids. The CDR3 DNA reads TGTGCCAGCAGTGACTTTACTTCTAATGAAAAACTGTTTTTT. Translated: CASSDFTSNEKLFF.

This chain uses TRBV19 with TRBJ1-5; D is possibly TRBD1 (5 bases). Trimming took 3 bases from V and 6 from J, leaving 15 bases between them. CDR1 is LNHDA, CDR2 SQIVND, per germline (reference sequence). The CDR3 loop spans 15 amino acids. The CDR3 loop reads CASSMEGDPGQPQHF. The CDR3 coding sequence is TGTGCCAGTAGTATGGAAGGGGATCCCGGTCAGCCCCAGCATTTT.

The J gene is TRBJ2-5, the V gene TRBV5-6; D tentatively fits TRBD1 or TRBD2 (5 bases each). The V gene lost 4 bases and the J gene lost 5 bases, with 24 bases spanning the gap. The length of the CDR3 is 17 residues. Germline V gene data show CDR1 as SGHDT and CDR2 as YYEEEE. CDR3 region: CASSPIREQEVGETQYF. Here the CDR3 DNA reads TGTGCCAGCAGCCCGATCCGGGAACAGGAGGTTGGGGAGACCCAGTACTTC.